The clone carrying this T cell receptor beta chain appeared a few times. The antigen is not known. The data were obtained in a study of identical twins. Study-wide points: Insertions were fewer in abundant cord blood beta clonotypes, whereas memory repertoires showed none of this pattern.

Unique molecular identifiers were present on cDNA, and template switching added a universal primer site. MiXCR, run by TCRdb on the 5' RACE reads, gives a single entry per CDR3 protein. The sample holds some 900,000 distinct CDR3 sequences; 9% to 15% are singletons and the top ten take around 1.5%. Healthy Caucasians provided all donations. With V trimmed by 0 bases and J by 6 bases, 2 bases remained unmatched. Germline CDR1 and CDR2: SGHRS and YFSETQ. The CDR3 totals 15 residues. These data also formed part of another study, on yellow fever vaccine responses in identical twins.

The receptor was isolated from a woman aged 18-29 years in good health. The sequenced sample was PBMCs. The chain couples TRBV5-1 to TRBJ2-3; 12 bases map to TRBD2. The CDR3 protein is CASSLEGLAGDTQYF. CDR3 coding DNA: TGCGCCAGCAGCTTGGAGGGACTAGCGGGTGATACGCAGTATTTT.